The TCR beta chain under discussion was sequenced for a study of blood T cell repertoires in COVID-19 (dated by TCRdb to about 2020). With regard to the full study: Samples covering the acute and convalescent phases of COVID-19 were provided by collaborators in the United States, Italy and Spain. The material from the prospective study consisted of cDNA or gDNA derived from T cells, B-cell-depleted T cells, or PBMCs. Subjects who had been exposed to COVID-19, were actively infected with it, or had recovered from it provided the deeply sampled blood TCRbeta repertoires that made up the dataset. The repertoires were released in a freely available public database meant as a resource for research on the immune response to SARS-CoV-2. Samples were obtained from the ongoing ImmuneRACE study (first 160 participants) and from some 1,300 subjects provided by 6 global collaborators. The sample metadata nearly always contained a de-identified subject ID, COVID-19 status, age in years and sex. Where available, HLA class I and class II types were obtained from metadata supplied by the sample provider rather than from assay-based typing. Overall results and qualifications from the work: How much clinical and demographic metadata was included differed by source and by participant, and the metadata was provided uncurated.

Enrolling through a virtual design, the prospective study's participants ranged in age from roughly 18 to 90 years and lived across about two dozen United States geographic areas. Cohort assignment in the prospective study relied on participant-reported clinical history from a screening survey and a study questionnaire. ImmuneRACE Cohort 3 recovered participants were defined by two consecutive negative NP/OP PCR tests, healthcare professional clearance, or symptom resolution. Each participant in the prospective study had whole blood, serum and a nasopharyngeal or oropharyngeal swab collected by mobile phlebotomists. Over an approximately 2-month period, participants in the prospective study had the option of providing additional blood draws and questionnaires. Blood samples from the prospective study were shipped frozen or at room temperature prior to DNA extraction. About this clone: Its antigen is unknown. Base quality data are lacking; no much larger clone is found one base away.

From the cysteine through the phenylalanine, the CDR3 covers 11 amino acids. The CDR3 DNA has 33 bases and is translated from base 1. Trimming takes 2 bases from V and 4 bases from J, and the germline ends sit 3 bases apart. The germline V gene (reference sequence) yields DFQATT for CDR1 and SNEGSKA for CDR2. TCRbeta CDR3 regions were amplified from genomic DNA by means of the immunoSEQ Assay, a bias-controlled multiplex PCR. The authors' analysis ran thus. The number of nucleated cells in each sample was estimated by amplification of reference gene primers within the assay. Sequence reads were collapsed and filtered to measure the absolute abundance of every unique TCRbeta CDR3 rearrangement. Productive Simpson clonality was computed per sample as the square root of Simpson's diversity index over productive rearrangements. What TCRdb holds here is the immuneACCESS table cut down to in-frame rearrangements. Part of the clones is not present; checked against another copy, under half of the missing clones reflect an unresolved V gene, and the others are unexplained. V, J and clone size derive from that table, while D and trimming were established from the DNA sequence. The sample has hundreds of thousands of clones on record, more than 80% of them singletons. 2% to 3% of the sample belongs to the ten largest clones.

The sequence was collected from a woman aged 18-29 years who had recovered from COVID-19. Sequenced: PBMCs or T cells enriched from blood (not recorded which). This sequence uses TRBV20-1 and TRBJ1-5; no D gene call is confident. The CDR3 is CSARTNQPQHF. The DNA sequence reads TGCAGTGCTAGAACTAATCAGCCCCAGCATTTT.